The rows below give T cell receptor beta chains drawn from one sample of a study of Ad26.COV2.S vaccination and SARS-CoV-2 variants. Assay used: immunoSEQ multiplex PCR; TCRdb lists only in-frame clones, some missing. The sample shows roughly 400,000 clones, about 88% of them seen only once. The specimen was peripheral blood, collected in a trial of Ad26.COV2.S vaccine versus placebo. These receptors originate from a person aged 18-60 years who received the Ad26.COV2.S COVID-19 vaccine or a placebo. Each CDR3 is given with its conserved first and last residue. A D gene is named only where the DNA matches it firmly. Where a row states a size, it is once, few, many or the class of an expanded clone; other rows omit it.

. TRBJ1-1 TRBV27 . CATALGRGLNTEAFF TGTGCCACCGCCTTGGGCCGGGGCCTGAACACTGAAGCTTTCTTT
. TRBJ1-2 TRBV28 . CASMGGRYGYTF TGTGCCAGCATGGGAGGGAGGTATGGCTACACCTTC
. TRBJ2-7 TRBV5-1 . CASSLGVSGQGSYEQYF TGCGCCAGCAGCTTGGGTGTATCGGGCCAGGGGTCCTACGAGCAGTACTTC
few TRBJ1-2 TRBV6-5 TRBD1 CASRDRGGYTF TGTGCCAGCAGAGACAGGGGTGGCTACACCTTC
. TRBJ1-1 TRBV6-5 . CASSYSITGEAFF TGTGCCAGCAGTTACTCGATCACTGGAGAAGCTTTCTTT
few TRBJ2-7 TRBV7-8 TRBD2 CASSPGTSGSWYEQYF TGTGCCAGCAGCCCGGGGACTAGCGGGAGTTGGTACGAGCAGTACTTC
once TRBJ2-2 TRBV28 TRBD2 CASSGGGGRNPTRTGELFF TGTGCCAGCAGTGGCGGAGGCGGGAGGAATCCTACTAGAACCGGGGAGCTGTTTTTT
. TRBJ1-4 TRBV5-1 . CASSLAATNEKLFF TGCGCCAGCAGCTTAGCGGCAACTAATGAAAAACTGTTTTTT
. TRBJ2-5 TRBV2 . CASSEGDRVPETQYF TGTGCCAGCAGTGAAGGGGACCGGGTCCCCGAGACCCAGTACTTC
. TRBJ2-1 TRBV7-3 . CASSPWGPDNEQFF TGTGCCAGCAGCCCGTGGGGGCCTGACAATGAGCAGTTCTTC
. TRBJ2-7 TRBV10-3 TRBD2 CAIRDRGRSREDEQYF TGTGCCATCAGAGACAGAGGAAGGTCTCGGGAGGACGAGCAGTACTTC
. TRBJ2-7 TRBV6-5 . CASSYSITGGYEQYF TGTGCCAGCAGTTACTCTATCACTGGCGGCTACGAGCAGTACTTC
. TRBJ2-7 TRBV6-5 . CASRPVELTYEQYF TGTGCCAGCAGACCGGTGGAACTAACCTACGAGCAGTACTTC